These 8 T cell receptor beta chains were sequenced from one sample in a study of T-cell memory formation after mild COVID-19. TCRdb used MiXCR to reprocess the 5' RACE reads, holding one entry per CDR3 protein. The sample records around 250,000 distinct CDR3 sequences, roughly 9.4% being singletons. The sequenced sample was PBMCs or a T cell subset sorted from them (not recorded which). These receptor sequences come from a man aged 18 to 29 who had mild COVID-19 (a few samples of this study predate the infection). Cell type and time point are not known.

This clonotype was seen only a few times. This rearrangement joins TRBV2 to TRBJ1-2; D not certain. The CDR3 is made up of 12 amino acids. The germline CDR1 and CDR2 sequences are SNHLY and FYNNEI. V was shortened by 2 bases and J by 12 bases, with 13 bases between the two germline ends. CDR3 region: CASSETVGKHTF. The CDR3 region has the DNA TGTGCCAGCAGTGAAACCGTCGGTAAGCACACCTTC.

This clonotype came up a few times. The chain is built from TRBV29-1 and TRBJ2-3, with D perhaps matching TRBD2 (5 bases). With 6 bases removed from V and 6 bases from J, the gap between germline ends came to 19 bases. The CDR3 runs 14 residues. The germline gives CDR1 SQVTM, CDR2 ANQGSEA. The CDR3 spells CSVEDRTPGDTQYF. CDR3 DNA sequence: TGCAGCGTGGAGGATAGGACCCCCGGGGATACGCAGTATTTT.

This clonotype has ten or more counts. The V gene is TRBV15, the J gene TRBJ2-3, with 7 bases that match TRBD2. The CDR3 has 16 amino acids. V dropped 7 bases and J dropped 4; count of bases not matched to a gene: 14. Germline CDR1 and CDR2: LNHNV and YYDKDF (reference sequence). This CDR3 reads CATTLMRGGGADTQYF. The CDR3 bases are TGTGCCACCACCCTAATGCGGGGTGGGGGGGCAGATACGCAGTATTTT.

There are a few counts of this clonotype. This chain joins TRBV7-9 and TRBJ1-2; D perhaps matches TRBD1 (5 bases). CDR3 size: 11 residues. Germline V gene lookup returns CDR1 SEHNR and CDR2 FQNEAQ (reference sequence). V shed 8 bases and J shed 9 bases, with 13 bases lying between them. CDR3 residues: CASGPGDRYTF. The DNA for the CDR3 is TGTGCCAGCGGCCCGGGGGATCGCTACACCTTC.

This clonotype was detected only a few times. The chain employs TRBV6-5 and TRBJ1-5; maybe TRBD1 (5 bases). Trimming pared 6 bases from V and 7 bases from J, leaving 16 bases between. The CDR3 is 14 amino acids. Germline V lookup: CDR1 MNHEY, CDR2 SVGAGI. The CDR3 reads CASSRSGKGQPQHF. The CDR3, as DNA: TGTGCCAGCAGCCGATCAGGGAAAGGCCAGCCCCAGCATTTT.

At least ten counts were recorded for this clonotype. The chain recombines TRBV12-3 or TRBV12-4 with TRBJ1-5; 10 nucleotides line up with TRBD1. J gave up 10 bases and V 6 bases, and 6 bases lay outside the gene matches. CDR3 length equals 13 residues. CDR3 sequence: CASRGTGAEPQHF. The CDR3 DNA is TGTGCCAGCAGAGGGACAGGGGCCGAACCCCAGCATTTT.

The chain is built from TRBV7-9 and TRBJ1-6; a possible D gene is TRBD1 (5 bases). Germline V gene data show CDR1 as SEHNR and CDR2 as FQNEAQ (reference sequence). This CDR3 has 16 amino acids. V was trimmed by 0 bases and J by 11 bases, leaving 17 bases between them. CDR3 amino acids: CASSLAPDGGGAPLHF. The CDR3 coding sequence is TGTGCCAGCAGCTTAGCGCCCGACGGGGGAGGGGCACCCCTCCACTTT.

This clonotype was seen more than once but under ten times. The chain recombines TRBV7-2 with TRBJ1-6; the D is unclear. CDR1 is SGHTA, CDR2 FQGNSA, per germline. CDR3 length: 11 residues. V was shortened by 5 bases and J by 15 bases, with 11 bases between the two germline ends. CDR3 nucleotide sequence: TGTGCCAGCAGCCGGGAAGAAGGCCTCCACTTT. This codes for CASSREEGLHF.